A selection of T cell receptor beta chains follows, all from one sample in a study of blood T cell repertoires in COVID-19. Data came from immunoSEQ multiplex PCR; TCRdb stores just in-frame clones and leaves some out. The sample shows 200,000 to 250,000 clones, around 91% of them seen only once. The sequenced sample was PBMCs or T cells enriched from blood (not recorded which). The receptors derive from a man younger than 40 who had been exposed to COVID-19. Each CDR3 is given with its conserved first and last residue. The D gene is left open where the match is weak. Size is stated for part of the rows, as once, few or many counts, or as a class when the clone is expanded.

CDR3 protein: CASSLGTGVQNEKLFF; CDR3 DNA: TGTGCCAGCAGCTTAGGGACAGGGGTTCAGAATGAAAAACTGTTTTTT; clone size: NA; V gene: TRBV11-2; J gene: TRBJ1-4; D gene: TRBD1
CDR3 protein: CASSQKLAGVRETQYF; CDR3 DNA: TGTGCCAGCAGCCAGAAACTAGCGGGGGTTCGTGAGACCCAGTACTTC; clone size: NA; V gene: TRBV3-1/TRBV3-2; J gene: TRBJ2-5; D gene: TRBD2
CDR3 protein: CASSQDGSRIPHEQYF; CDR3 DNA: TGTGCCAGCAGCCAAGATGGATCCAGGATTCCCCACGAGCAGTACTTC; clone size: NA; V gene: TRBV4-2; J gene: TRBJ2-7; D gene: NA
CDR3 protein: CASSQEAPRTGGSVYNSPLHF; CDR3 DNA: TGCGCCAGCAGCCAAGAGGCCCCGCGGACAGGGGGCTCGGTCTATAATTCACCCCTCCACTTT; clone size: NA; V gene: TRBV4-3; J gene: TRBJ1-6; D gene: TRBD1
CDR3 protein: CASSSRAGAYEQYF; CDR3 DNA: TGTGCCAGCAGCTCCAGAGCGGGGGCCTACGAGCAGTACTTC; clone size: NA; V gene: TRBV7-2; J gene: TRBJ2-7; D gene: TRBD2
CDR3 protein: CASSALAGIGGGELFF; CDR3 DNA: TGTGCCAGCAGTGCGCTAGCGGGGATCGGGGGCGGGGAGCTGTTTTTT; clone size: NA; V gene: TRBV6-1; J gene: TRBJ2-2; D gene: TRBD2
CDR3 protein: CASSHQPGLSTDTQYF; CDR3 DNA: TGTGCCAGCAGCCACCAGCCGGGATTGAGCACAGATACGCAGTATTTT; clone size: NA; V gene: TRBV4-2; J gene: TRBJ2-3; D gene: NA
CDR3 protein: CASSDSTDRVEETQYF; CDR3 DNA: TGTGCCAGCAGTGATAGCACGGACAGGGTCGAAGAGACCCAGTACTTC; clone size: NA; V gene: TRBV6-1; J gene: TRBJ2-5; D gene: TRBD1
CDR3 protein: CASSPRRGTSGRLYEQYF; CDR3 DNA: TGTGCCAGCAGCCCAAGGCGCGGGACTAGCGGCCGGCTCTACGAGCAGTACTTC; clone size: NA; V gene: TRBV7-9; J gene: TRBJ2-7; D gene: TRBD2
CDR3 protein: CASSKWTGTNEKLFF; CDR3 DNA: TGTGCCAGCAGCAAATGGACAGGCACTAATGAAAAACTGTTTTTT; clone size: NA; V gene: TRBV7-8; J gene: TRBJ1-4; D gene: TRBD1
CDR3 protein: CASSDGPYSNQPQHF; CDR3 DNA: TGTGCCAGCAGTGATGGGCCGTATAGCAATCAGCCCCAGCATTTT; clone size: many; V gene: TRBV6-1; J gene: TRBJ1-5; D gene: NA
CDR3 protein: CASSLSSSPLRNTGELFF; CDR3 DNA: TGCGCCAGCAGCTTGTCATCGAGCCCCCTTCGAAACACCGGGGAGCTGTTTTTT; clone size: NA; V gene: TRBV5-1; J gene: TRBJ2-2; D gene: NA
CDR3 protein: CSASAQGTLSNEQFF; CDR3 DNA: TGCAGTGCTAGTGCCCAGGGGACCCTTTCCAATGAGCAGTTCTTC; clone size: NA; V gene: TRBV29-1; J gene: TRBJ2-1; D gene: NA
CDR3 protein: CASSVRGRNENIQYF; CDR3 DNA: TGTGCCAGCAGTGTCAGGGGGCGAAACGAAAACATTCAGTACTTC; clone size: NA; V gene: TRBV27; J gene: TRBJ2-4; D gene: TRBD1
CDR3 protein: CASSTWDSNEKLFF; CDR3 DNA: TGTGCCAGCAGCACCTGGGACAGCAATGAAAAACTGTTTTTT; clone size: NA; V gene: TRBV3-1/TRBV3-2; J gene: TRBJ1-4; D gene: TRBD1
CDR3 protein: CASSKGWRHPGSIYEQYF; CDR3 DNA: TGTGCCAGCAGCAAAGGGTGGCGACATCCCGGATCGATCTACGAGCAGTACTTC; clone size: NA; V gene: TRBV21-1; J gene: TRBJ2-7; D gene: NA
CDR3 protein: CSASGGPLVYSNQPQHF; CDR3 DNA: TGCAGTGCTAGTGGGGGCCCTCTTGTATATAGCAATCAGCCCCAGCATTTT; clone size: NA; V gene: TRBV20-1; J gene: TRBJ1-5; D gene: NA
CDR3 protein: CASSAGTGNQPQHF; CDR3 DNA: TGTGCCAGTAGCGCAGGGACAGGAAATCAGCCCCAGCATTTT; clone size: NA; V gene: TRBV19; J gene: TRBJ1-5; D gene: TRBD1
CDR3 protein: CASSQDRGSYEQYF; CDR3 DNA: TGCGCCAGCAGCCAGGACAGGGGGTCCTACGAGCAGTACTTC; clone size: NA; V gene: TRBV5-1; J gene: TRBJ2-7; D gene: TRBD1
CDR3 protein: CAWSVNRTSGETQYF; CDR3 DNA: TGTGCCTGGAGTGTAAATCGGACTAGCGGGGAGACCCAGTACTTC; clone size: NA; V gene: TRBV30; J gene: TRBJ2-5; D gene: TRBD2
CDR3 protein: CASSSPRGRDSYEQYF; CDR3 DNA: TGTGCCAGCAGCTCTCCAAGGGGGCGGGACTCCTACGAGCAGTACTTC; clone size: NA; V gene: TRBV7-8; J gene: TRBJ2-7; D gene: NA
CDR3 protein: CASSYPKETQYF; CDR3 DNA: TGTGCCAGCAGTTATCCCAAAGAGACCCAGTACTTC; clone size: NA; V gene: TRBV12-3/TRBV12-4; J gene: TRBJ2-5; D gene: NA
CDR3 protein: CASSSGTSGGPDTQYF; CDR3 DNA: TGTGCCAGCAGCTCCGGCACTAGCGGGGGGCCAGATACGCAGTATTTT; clone size: NA; V gene: TRBV11-3; J gene: TRBJ2-3; D gene: TRBD2
CDR3 protein: CATRASTNEKLFF; CDR3 DNA: TGTGCCACTCGCGCCTCTACTAATGAAAAACTGTTTTTT; clone size: few; V gene: TRBV6-6; J gene: TRBJ1-4; D gene: NA
CDR3 protein: CASAARGYEQYF; CDR3 DNA: TGTGCCAGTGCCGCGCGAGGGTACGAGCAGTACTTC; clone size: NA; V gene: TRBV19; J gene: TRBJ2-7; D gene: NA